This T cell receptor beta chain was sequenced during a study of cytomegalovirus exposure and HLA in healthy donors. Study details: Earlier work reported 100 million to 130 million unique TCR beta sequences from about 179 million T cells.

PCR involved 60 Vbeta and 13 Jbeta primers. This table comes from immunoSEQ multiplex PCR, and its TCRdb copy is limited to in-frame clones, with some not included. The table for this sample gives more than 200,000 clones. The CDR3 consists of 14 residues. Trimming shortened V by 5 bases and J by 4 bases, and 14 bases separated the two germline ends. Looked up from germline, CDR1 is MNHEY and CDR2 is SVGAGI. The sample comprised PBMCs. The clonotype comes from a woman aged 25 to 45 in good health and CMV-seropositive. The chain uses TRBV6-5 and TRBJ1-1, with D possibly being TRBD1 (5 bases). The chain's CDR3 is CASSDGGAITEAFF. The DNA for the CDR3 is TGTGCCAGCAGTGACGGAGGGGCTATCACTGAAGCTTTCTTT.